These 6 T cell receptor beta chains share one sample of origin, sequenced in a study of blood T cell repertoires in COVID-19. TCRdb's table, derived via immunoSEQ multiplex PCR, lists solely in-frame clones and lacks some. Here the sample spans around 11,000 clones, 70% to 90% being singletons. The sequencing sample was made of peripheral blood. The receptors originated from a young man with active or convalescent COVID-19.

The V gene is TRBV5-5, the J gene TRBJ1-1; tentatively, D is TRBD1 (6 bases). The CDR3 totals 18 residues. CDR1 and CDR2 from the germline V gene are SGHKS and YYEKEE (reference sequence). V was clipped by 0 bases and J by 0 bases, with 18 bases between them. CDR3: CASSLGPWAGVVNTEAFF. CDR3 coding DNA: TGTGCCAGCAGCTTGGGTCCCTGGGCAGGGGTGGTGAACACTGAAGCTTTCTTT.

The rearrangement links TRBV6-1 to TRBJ2-2; maybe TRBD1 (5 bases). Trimming took off 1 base at V and 6 bases at J, with 12 bases between the two ends. The germline V gene encodes CDR1 MNHNS and CDR2 SASEGT. This CDR3 is 15 amino acids long. The CDR3 bases are TGTGCCAGCAGTGAAGGAACAGGAACGGCCGGGGAGCTGTTTTTT. It encodes CASSEGTGTAGELFF.

The J gene is TRBJ2-1, the V gene TRBV5-5; possibly TRBD1 for D (5 bases). Germline assignment: CDR1 SGHKS and CDR2 YYEKEE (reference sequence). The ends were cut back, 0 bases at V and 4 bases at J, with 8 bases in the middle. The CDR3 contains 14 residues. CDR3 protein: CASSLASGYNEQFF. The CDR3 nucleotides are TGTGCCAGCAGCTTGGCCTCAGGGTACAATGAGCAGTTCTTC.

In its sample, this clone was seen once. The genes are TRBV10-1 and TRBJ2-3; 12 bases align to TRBD2. This CDR3 is built from 17 residues. Germline CDR1 WNHNN, CDR2 SYGVQD (reference sequence). Losses at the gene ends were 0 bases for V and 2 bases for J; bases not matched to a gene: 3. CDR3 loop: CASSESLAGGLTDTQYF. The CDR3 region has the DNA TGCGCCAGCAGTGAGTCACTAGCGGGGGGACTCACAGATACGCAGTATTTT.

A single count supports this clone. The J gene is TRBJ2-3, the V gene TRBV24-1; 12 nucleotides agree with TRBD1. From germline, CDR1 is KGHDR and CDR2 SFDVKD. V shed 3 bases, J shed 6 bases, and the junction held 12 bases outside the gene matches. The CDR3 runs 18 residues. For the CDR3, the DNA is TGTGCCACCAGTGATGGTACCGGGACAGGGGGCAGCCCGGATACGCAGTATTTT. It encodes CATSDGTGTGGSPDTQYF.

The V and J genes are TRBV7-9 and TRBJ2-5, with TRBD2 identical over 8 bases. There are 13 residues in the CDR3. V shed 8 bases, J shed 1 base, and the junction held 3 bases outside the gene matches. Germline CDR1 SEHNR, CDR2 FQNEAQ (reference sequence). In nucleotides, the CDR3 is TGTGCCAGCGCGGGGGGTATCCAAGAGACCCAGTACTTC. Protein: CASAGGIQETQYF.